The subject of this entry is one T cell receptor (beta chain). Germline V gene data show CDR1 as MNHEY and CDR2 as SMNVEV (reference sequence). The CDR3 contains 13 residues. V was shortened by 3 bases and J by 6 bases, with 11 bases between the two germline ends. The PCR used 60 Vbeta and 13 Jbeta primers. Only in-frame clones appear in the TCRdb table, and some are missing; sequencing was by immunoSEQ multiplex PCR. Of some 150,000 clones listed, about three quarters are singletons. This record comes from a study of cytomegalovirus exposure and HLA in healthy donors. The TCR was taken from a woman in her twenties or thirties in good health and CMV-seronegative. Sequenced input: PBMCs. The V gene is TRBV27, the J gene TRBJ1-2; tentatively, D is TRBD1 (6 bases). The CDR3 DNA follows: TGTGCCAGCAGTTTTTATGACAGGAATGGCTACACCTTC. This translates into CASSFYDRNGYTF.